This T cell receptor (beta chain) was recovered during a study of blood T cell repertoires in COVID-19. At the level of the study: The United States, Italy and Spain supplied acute and convalescent COVID-19 samples. From T cells, B-cell-depleted T cells, or PBMCs came the material, which was cDNA or gDNA.

As handled by the study authors: The authors estimated nucleated cell counts from reference gene primer amplification. Sequenced by immunoSEQ multiplex PCR; TCRdb stores in-frame clones only, minus some. V and J calls and clone size are those listed in that table; D and trimming were worked out from the DNA. Seen here are just under 85,000 clones, 83% observed once, and the top ten hold about 29%. The TCR originated in a woman at least 80 years old with acute or convalescent COVID-19. Input material: peripheral blood.

CDR3 coding DNA: TGTGCCACCAGCAGAGGGCCCGGGGAGACCCAGTACTTC. Residues: CATSRGPGETQYF. The J gene is TRBJ2-5, the V gene TRBV15; D ambiguous. The ends were cut back, 1 base at V and 5 bases at J, with 8 bases in the middle. This CDR3 comprises 13 residues. Germline-derived CDR1 and CDR2 are LNHNV and YYDKDF (reference sequence).